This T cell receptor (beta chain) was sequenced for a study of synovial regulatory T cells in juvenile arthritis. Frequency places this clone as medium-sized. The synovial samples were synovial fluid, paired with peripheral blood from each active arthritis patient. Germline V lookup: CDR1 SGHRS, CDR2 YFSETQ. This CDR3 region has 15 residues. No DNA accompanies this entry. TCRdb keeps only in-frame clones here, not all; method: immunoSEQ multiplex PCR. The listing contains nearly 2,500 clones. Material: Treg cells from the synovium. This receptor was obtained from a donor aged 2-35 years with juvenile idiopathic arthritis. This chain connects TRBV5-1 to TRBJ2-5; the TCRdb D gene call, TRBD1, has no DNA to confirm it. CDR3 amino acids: CASSSGQGMGETQYF.